This TCR beta chain was sequenced for a study of T cell repertoires in cytomegalovirus infection. The overall study: Through public TCR beta signatures, both CMV infection and matching HLA type were indicated. Whole-study results and caveats: Cumulated frequencies of public TCR beta families served to identify carriers of CMV plus the relevant HLA. Across the ex vivo response, the dominant clonotypes were HLA-C-restricted CMV-specific TCR beta clonotypes.

The CDR3 sequence is 15 residues long. CDR1 is SGHVS, CDR2 FQNEAQ, per germline. V was pared by 3 bases and J by 4 bases, with 12 bases between. TCRdb used MiXCR to reprocess the reads, holding one entry per CDR3 protein. Among 200,000 or so distinct CDR3 sequences listed, around 20% were seen once. This clonotype was detected only a few times. What it binds is unknown. Material: PBMCs. The chain combines TRBV7-8 with TRBJ2-2; a weak D match, TRBD1 (6 bases). This sequence was found in a human donor in good health (CMV status not recorded). Some clones in this sample may be carry-over from other donors' samples. This CDR3 is CASSFTGLFTGELFF. CDR3 DNA sequence: TGTGCCAGCAGCTTCACAGGGCTGTTCACCGGGGAGCTGTTTTTT.